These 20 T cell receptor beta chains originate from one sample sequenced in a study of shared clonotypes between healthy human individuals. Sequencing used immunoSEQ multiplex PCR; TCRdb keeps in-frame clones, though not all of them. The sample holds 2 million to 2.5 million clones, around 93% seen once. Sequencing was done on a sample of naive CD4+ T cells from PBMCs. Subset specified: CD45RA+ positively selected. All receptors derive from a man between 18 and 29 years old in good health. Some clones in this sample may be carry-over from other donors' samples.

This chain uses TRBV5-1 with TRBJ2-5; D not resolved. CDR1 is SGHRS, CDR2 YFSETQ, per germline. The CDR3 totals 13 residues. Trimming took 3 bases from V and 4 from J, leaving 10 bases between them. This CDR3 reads CASSSDTLETQYF. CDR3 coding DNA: TGCGCCAGCAGCTCTGACACTTTAGAGACCCAGTACTTC. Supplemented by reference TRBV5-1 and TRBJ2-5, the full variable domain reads KAGVTQTPRYLIKTRGQQVTLSCSPISGHRSVSWYQQTPGQGLQFLFEYFSETQRNKGNFPGRFSGRQFSNSRSEMNVSTLELGDSALYLCASSSDTLETQYFGPGTRLLVL.

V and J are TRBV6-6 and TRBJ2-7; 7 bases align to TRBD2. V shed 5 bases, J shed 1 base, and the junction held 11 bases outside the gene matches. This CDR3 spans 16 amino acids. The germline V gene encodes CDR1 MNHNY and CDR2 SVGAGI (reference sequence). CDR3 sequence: CASSLGGAGASYEQYF. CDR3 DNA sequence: TGTGCCAGCAGTCTTGGCGGGGCGGGAGCATCCTACGAGCAGTACTTC.

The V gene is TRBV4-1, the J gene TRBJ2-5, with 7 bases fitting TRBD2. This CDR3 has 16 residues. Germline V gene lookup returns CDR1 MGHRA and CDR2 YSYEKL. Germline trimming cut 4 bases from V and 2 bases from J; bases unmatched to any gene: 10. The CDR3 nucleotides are TGCGCCAGCAGCCGATTAGCGCGGGGACTACAAGAGACCCAGTACTTC. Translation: CASSRLARGLQETQYF.

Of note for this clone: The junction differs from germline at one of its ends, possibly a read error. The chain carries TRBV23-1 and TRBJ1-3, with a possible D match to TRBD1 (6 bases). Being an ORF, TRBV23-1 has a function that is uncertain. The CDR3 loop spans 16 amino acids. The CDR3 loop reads CTSSRLWGARGNTIYF. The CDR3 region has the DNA TGCACCAGCAGTCGCCTTTGGGGGGCGAGGGGAAACACCATATATTTT.

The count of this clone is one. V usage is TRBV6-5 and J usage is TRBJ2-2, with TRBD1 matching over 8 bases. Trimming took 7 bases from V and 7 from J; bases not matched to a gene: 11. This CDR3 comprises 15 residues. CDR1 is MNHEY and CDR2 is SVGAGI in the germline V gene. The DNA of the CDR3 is TGTGCCAGCACCCCCGGGACAGGAGGCCGCGGGGAGCTGTTTTTT. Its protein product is CASTPGTGGRGELFF.

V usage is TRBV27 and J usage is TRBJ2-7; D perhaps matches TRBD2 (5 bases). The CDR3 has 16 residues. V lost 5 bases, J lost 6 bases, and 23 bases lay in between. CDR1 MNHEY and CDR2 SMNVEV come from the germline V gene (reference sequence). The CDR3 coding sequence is TGTGCCAGCAGTGAGGCCGGGGATAAATCGGCAGGCGAGCAGTACTTC. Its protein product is CASSEAGDKSAGEQYF.

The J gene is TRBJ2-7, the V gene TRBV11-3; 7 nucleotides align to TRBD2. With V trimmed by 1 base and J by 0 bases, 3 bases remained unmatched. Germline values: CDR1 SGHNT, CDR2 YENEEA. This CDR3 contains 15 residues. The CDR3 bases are TGTGCCAGCAGCTTAGCGGGGGGAATCTCCTACGAGCAGTACTTC. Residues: CASSLAGGISYEQYF.

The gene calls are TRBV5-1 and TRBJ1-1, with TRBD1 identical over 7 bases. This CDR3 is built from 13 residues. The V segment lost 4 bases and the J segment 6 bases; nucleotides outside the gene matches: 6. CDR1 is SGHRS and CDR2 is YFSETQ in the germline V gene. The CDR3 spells CASSLEGAPEAFF. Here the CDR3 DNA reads TGCGCCAGCAGCCTGGAGGGGGCCCCTGAAGCTTTCTTT.

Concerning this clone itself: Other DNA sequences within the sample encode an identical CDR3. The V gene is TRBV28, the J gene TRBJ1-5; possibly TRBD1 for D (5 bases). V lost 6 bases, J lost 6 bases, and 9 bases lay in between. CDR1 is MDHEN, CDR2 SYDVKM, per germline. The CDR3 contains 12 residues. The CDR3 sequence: CASRVGGQPQHF. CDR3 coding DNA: TGTGCCAGCAGGGTGGGGGGTCAGCCCCAGCATTTT. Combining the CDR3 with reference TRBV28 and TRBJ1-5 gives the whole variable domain DVKVTQSSRYLVKRTGEKVFLECVQDMDHENMFWYRQDPGLGLRLIYFSYDVKMKEKGDIPEGYSVSREKKERFSLILESASTNQTSMYLCASRVGGQPQHFGDGTRLSIL.

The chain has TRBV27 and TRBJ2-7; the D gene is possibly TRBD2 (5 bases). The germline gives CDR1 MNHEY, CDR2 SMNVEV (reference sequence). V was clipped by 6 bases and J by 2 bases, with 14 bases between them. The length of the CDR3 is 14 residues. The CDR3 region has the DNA TGTGCCAGCAGCCCTCGAAACGGGGCCTACGAGCAGTACTTC. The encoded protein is CASSPRNGAYEQYF.

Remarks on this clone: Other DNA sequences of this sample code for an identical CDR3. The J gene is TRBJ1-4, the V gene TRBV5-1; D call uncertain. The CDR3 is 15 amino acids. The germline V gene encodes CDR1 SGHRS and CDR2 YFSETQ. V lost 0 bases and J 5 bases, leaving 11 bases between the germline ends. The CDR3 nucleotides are TGCGCCAGCAGCTTGGGTGGAACCTCCAATGAAAAACTGTTTTTT. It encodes CASSLGGTSNEKLFF.

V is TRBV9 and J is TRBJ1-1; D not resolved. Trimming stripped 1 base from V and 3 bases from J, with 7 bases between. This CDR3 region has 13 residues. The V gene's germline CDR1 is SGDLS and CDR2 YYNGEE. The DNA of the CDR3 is TGTGCCAGCAGCGTACGTCAGGACACTGAAGCTTTCTTT. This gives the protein CASSVRQDTEAFF. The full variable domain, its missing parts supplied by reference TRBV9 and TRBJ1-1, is DSGVTQTPKHLITATGQRVTLRCSPRSGDLSVYWYQQSLDQGLQFLIQYYNGEERAKGNILERFSAQQFPDLHSELNLSSLELGDSALYFCASSVRQDTEAFFGQGTRLTVV.

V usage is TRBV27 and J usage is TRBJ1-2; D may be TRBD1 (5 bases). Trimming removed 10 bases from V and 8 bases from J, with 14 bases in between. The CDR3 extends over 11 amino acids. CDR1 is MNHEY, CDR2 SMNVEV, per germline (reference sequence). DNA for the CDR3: TGTGCCACCGGGAGGGGAGTAGGCTACACCTTC. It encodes CATGRGVGYTF.

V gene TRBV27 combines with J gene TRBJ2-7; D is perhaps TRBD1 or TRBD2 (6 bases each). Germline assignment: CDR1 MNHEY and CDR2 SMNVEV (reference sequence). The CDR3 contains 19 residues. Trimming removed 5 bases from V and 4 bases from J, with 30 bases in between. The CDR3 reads CASSPLAITLSRGEYEQYF. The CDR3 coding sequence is TGTGCCAGCAGTCCGCTAGCGATCACGCTTTCAAGGGGGGAGTACGAGCAGTACTTC.

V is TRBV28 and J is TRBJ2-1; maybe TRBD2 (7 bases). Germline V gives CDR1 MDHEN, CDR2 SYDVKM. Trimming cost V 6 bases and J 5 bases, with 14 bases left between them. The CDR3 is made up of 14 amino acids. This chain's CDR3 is CASRRGGFDNEQFF. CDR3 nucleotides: TGTGCCAGCAGGAGGGGGGGATTTGACAATGAGCAGTTCTTC.

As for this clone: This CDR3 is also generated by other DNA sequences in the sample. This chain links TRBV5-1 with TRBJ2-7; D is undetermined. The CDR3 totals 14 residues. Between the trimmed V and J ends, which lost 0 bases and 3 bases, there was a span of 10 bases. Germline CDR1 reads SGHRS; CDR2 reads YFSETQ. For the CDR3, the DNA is TGCGCCAGCAGCTTGGAAGCTTCAGGCTACGAGCAGTACTTC. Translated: CASSLEASGYEQYF.

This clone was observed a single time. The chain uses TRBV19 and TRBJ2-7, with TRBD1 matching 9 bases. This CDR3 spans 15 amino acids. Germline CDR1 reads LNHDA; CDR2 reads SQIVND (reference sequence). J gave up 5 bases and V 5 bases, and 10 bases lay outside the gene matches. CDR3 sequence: CASSPTGTGIHEQYF. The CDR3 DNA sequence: TGTGCCAGTAGTCCCACAGGGACAGGGATCCACGAGCAGTACTTC.

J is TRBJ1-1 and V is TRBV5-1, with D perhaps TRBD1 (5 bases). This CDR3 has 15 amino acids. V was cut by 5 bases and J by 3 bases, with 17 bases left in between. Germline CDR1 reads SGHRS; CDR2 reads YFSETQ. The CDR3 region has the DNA TGCGCCAGCAGGGGGGTTGTAGCGGGCTACACTGAAGCTTTCTTT. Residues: CASRGVVAGYTEAFF.

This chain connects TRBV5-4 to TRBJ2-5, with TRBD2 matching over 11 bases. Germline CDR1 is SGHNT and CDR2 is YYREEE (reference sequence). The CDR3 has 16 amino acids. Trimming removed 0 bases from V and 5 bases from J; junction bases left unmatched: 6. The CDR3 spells CASSLGSGRAAETQYF. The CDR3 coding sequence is TGTGCCAGCAGCTTGGGTAGCGGGAGGGCCGCGGAGACCCAGTACTTC.

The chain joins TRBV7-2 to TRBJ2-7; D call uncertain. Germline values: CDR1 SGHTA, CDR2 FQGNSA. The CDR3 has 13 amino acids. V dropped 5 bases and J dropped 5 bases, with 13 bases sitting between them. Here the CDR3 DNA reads TGTGCCAGCAGCCGGAACAGTCGGAACGAGCAGTACTTC. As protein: CASSRNSRNEQYF.